This paragraph covers one TCR beta chain sequence. Antigen: not known. Primers: 60 Vbeta forward and 13 Jbeta reverse. Sequencing was performed with immunoSEQ multiplex PCR; in TCRdb, only in-frame clones are kept and a portion is missing. This table holds 85,000 to 130,000 clones, 9.5% to 13% found once. These data come from a study of cytomegalovirus exposure and HLA in healthy donors. In the study overall: There were more than 350 genotyped donors. Of these, roughly 80% fell in the genetic ancestry cluster associated with self-reported Caucasian donors. Points from the study as a whole: On later analysis, the bulk of CMV-associated TCR beta chains appeared to be HLA-restricted. Later analysis demonstrated an association between a missense DCLRE1C variant and TCR beta V- and J-gene trimming.

Trimming pared 6 bases from V and 2 bases from J, leaving 14 bases between. The CDR3 is made up of 15 amino acids. Per germline, CDR1 MNHNY and CDR2 SVGAGI (reference sequence). This sequence originates from a man aged 40-50 years in good health and CMV-seropositive. The chain is built from TRBV6-6 and TRBJ1-5; TRBD1 might be the D (5 bases). Sample: PBMCs. The CDR3 nucleotides read TGTGCCAGCAGCGTAGGGGTTGCGGGCAATCAGCCCCAGCATTTT. Residues: CASSVGVAGNQPQHF.